The rows below give T cell receptor beta chains drawn from one sample of a study of HIV-infected children after antiretroviral therapy interruption. TCRdb reprocessed the 3' RACE reads via MiXCR and lists one record per CDR3 protein. The sample contains nearly 15,000 distinct CDR3 sequences, around 3.4% of which appear only once. Specimen: CD45RO+ CD8+ T cells from PBMCs, pooled from several time points, collected from a donor given antiretroviral therapy, either interrupted or continuous. Source of these receptors: a pool of human donors with HIV. Each CDR3 is given with its conserved first and last residue. Fields, in order: V gene, D gene, clone size, J gene, CDR3 DNA, CDR3 protein. A D gene is named only where the DNA matches it firmly. Expanded clones are given a class, and other clones once, few, many or no size at all.

v_call: TRBV27
d_call: -
clone_size: many
j_call: TRBJ2-3
cdr3_nt: TGTGCCAGCAGAAGGGGAGATACGCAGTATTTT
cdr3_aa: CASRRGDTQYF

v_call: TRBV29-1
d_call: TRBD1
clone_size: few
j_call: TRBJ2-7
cdr3_nt: TGCAGCGTTGTACCCACAGGGGTAGAGCAGTACTTC
cdr3_aa: CSVVPTGVEQYF

v_call: TRBV6-2/TRBV6-3
d_call: TRBD2
clone_size: few
j_call: TRBJ2-1
cdr3_nt: TGTGCCAGCACGCGGGCGGGGGGGTATAATGAGCAGTTCTTC
cdr3_aa: CASTRAGGYNEQFF

v_call: TRBV6-4
d_call: -
clone_size: many
j_call: TRBJ2-2
cdr3_nt: TGTGCCAGCAGTAAGACAAGCGCCGGGGAGCTGTTTTTT
cdr3_aa: CASSKTSAGELFF

v_call: TRBV9
d_call: -
clone_size: medium-sized
j_call: TRBJ2-1
cdr3_nt: TGTGCCAGCAGCGTAGATAAGGGTGGGAACGATGAGCAGTTCTTC
cdr3_aa: CASSVDKGGNDEQFF

v_call: TRBV29-1
d_call: -
clone_size: many
j_call: TRBJ1-2
cdr3_nt: TGCAGCGTCGGAGGGACAACGCATGGCTACACCTTC
cdr3_aa: CSVGGTTHGYTF

v_call: TRBV20-1
d_call: TRBD2
clone_size: many
j_call: TRBJ2-7
cdr3_nt: TGCAGTGCTAGAAGCCCCCAGCGGGATACCGAGCAGTACTTC
cdr3_aa: CSARSPQRDTEQYF

v_call: TRBV6-2/TRBV6-3
d_call: -
clone_size: many
j_call: TRBJ2-7
cdr3_nt: TGTGCCAGCAGTTACCGCTACGAGCAGTACTTC
cdr3_aa: CASSYRYEQYF

v_call: TRBV4-1
d_call: -
clone_size: many
j_call: TRBJ1-5
cdr3_nt: TGCGCCAGCAGCGACTTAAGGGGTCGTAGCAATCAGCCCCAGCATTTT
cdr3_aa: CASSDLRGRSNQPQHF

v_call: TRBV12-5
d_call: -
clone_size: many
j_call: TRBJ1-1
cdr3_nt: TGTGCTAGTGGTTTGGTACCCCGGGGGGAGAACACTGAAGCTTTCTTT
cdr3_aa: CASGLVPRGENTEAFF

v_call: TRBV28
d_call: -
clone_size: many
j_call: TRBJ1-2
cdr3_nt: TGTGCCAGCAGTTTAGGCGTCGGTCATAGGGTCGGCTACACCTTC
cdr3_aa: CASSLGVGHRVGYTF

v_call: TRBV15
d_call: -
clone_size: few
j_call: TRBJ1-2
cdr3_nt: TGTGCCACCAGCAGAGATCAGGGAGCATATGGCTACACCTTC
cdr3_aa: CATSRDQGAYGYTF

v_call: TRBV28
d_call: TRBD1
clone_size: many
j_call: TRBJ1-1
cdr3_nt: TGTGCCAGCAGTCCCCGGACAGGAGGTAAGAACACTGAAGCTTTCTTT
cdr3_aa: CASSPRTGGKNTEAFF

v_call: TRBV20-1
d_call: -
clone_size: many
j_call: TRBJ2-1
cdr3_nt: TGCAGTGCTCTACTTAGGGGGTTAAGGTACAATGAGCAGTTCTTC
cdr3_aa: CSALLRGLRYNEQFF

v_call: TRBV11-3
d_call: -
clone_size: few
j_call: TRBJ2-1
cdr3_nt: TGTGCCAGCTCAATGGGATCTTACAATGAGCAGTTCTTC
cdr3_aa: CASSMGSYNEQFF

v_call: TRBV13
d_call: -
clone_size: -
j_call: TRBJ2-4
cdr3_nt: TGTGCCAGCAGCACCGGGGCCAAAAACATTCAGTACTTC
cdr3_aa: CASSTGAKNIQYF

v_call: TRBV4-1
d_call: -
clone_size: many
j_call: TRBJ1-5
cdr3_nt: TGCGCCAGCAGCCAAGATTACCCGGGAAACCAGCCCCAGCATTTT
cdr3_aa: CASSQDYPGNQPQHF

v_call: TRBV20-1
d_call: -
clone_size: many
j_call: TRBJ1-1
cdr3_nt: TGCAGTGCTAGAGATCGCCGGGTCCCGGGGAACACTGAAGCTTTCTTT
cdr3_aa: CSARDRRVPGNTEAFF

v_call: TRBV7-6
d_call: -
clone_size: many
j_call: TRBJ2-5
cdr3_nt: TGTGCCAGCAGCCCAACCCTGTCGTCCGGGGCCCAGTACTTC
cdr3_aa: CASSPTLSSGAQYF

v_call: TRBV5-6
d_call: -
clone_size: medium-sized
j_call: TRBJ2-2
cdr3_nt: TGTGCCAGCAGCTCAGATTTTGACACCGGGGAGCTGTTTTTT
cdr3_aa: CASSSDFDTGELFF

v_call: TRBV20-1
d_call: TRBD1
clone_size: many
j_call: TRBJ1-6
cdr3_nt: TGCAGTGCTCTATCGGACAGGGGGATGGCTTCACCCCTCCACTTT
cdr3_aa: CSALSDRGMASPLHF

v_call: TRBV11-3
d_call: TRBD2
clone_size: few
j_call: TRBJ2-3
cdr3_nt: TGTGCCAGCAGCTTAGAAGATGCTAGCGGGGGAGCTCGGGTAGATACGCAGTATTTT
cdr3_aa: CASSLEDASGGARVDTQYF

v_call: TRBV28
d_call: TRBD1
clone_size: few
j_call: TRBJ1-5
cdr3_nt: TGTGCCAGCAATCGAGTCACAGGGGATCAGCCCCAGCATTTT
cdr3_aa: CASNRVTGDQPQHF

v_call: TRBV7-8
d_call: -
clone_size: many
j_call: TRBJ1-2
cdr3_nt: TGTGCCAGCAGCTTAGCGCTGGACTATGGCTACACCTTC
cdr3_aa: CASSLALDYGYTF

v_call: TRBV6-5
d_call: TRBD1
clone_size: many
j_call: TRBJ2-1
cdr3_nt: TGTGCCAGTCGGGACAGCTCCTACAATGAGCAGTTCTTC
cdr3_aa: CASRDSSYNEQFF

v_call: TRBV28
d_call: TRBD1
clone_size: many
j_call: TRBJ1-5
cdr3_nt: TGTGCCAGCAGTTGGACAGGGCCCCGGCAGCCCCAGCATTTT
cdr3_aa: CASSWTGPRQPQHF

v_call: TRBV2
d_call: -
clone_size: medium-sized
j_call: TRBJ1-2
cdr3_nt: TGTGCCAGCAGTGATTCACCAGGCAGGGGCTACACCTTC
cdr3_aa: CASSDSPGRGYTF

v_call: TRBV12-5
d_call: -
clone_size: many
j_call: TRBJ2-2
cdr3_nt: TGTGCTAGTGGTTTGGTACTGTCGGCCGAAGCCGGGGAGCTGTTTTTT
cdr3_aa: CASGLVLSAEAGELFF

v_call: TRBV5-5
d_call: -
clone_size: many
j_call: TRBJ1-1
cdr3_nt: TGTGCCAGCAGCCGCTGGGGGGTGGGGCTGGAAGCTTTCTTT
cdr3_aa: CASSRWGVGLEAFF

v_call: TRBV20-1
d_call: -
clone_size: many
j_call: TRBJ1-6
cdr3_nt: TGCAGTGCTAGACACCTGAGAGCATTCTATAATTCACCCCTCCACTTT
cdr3_aa: CSARHLRAFYNSPLHF

v_call: TRBV6-2/TRBV6-3
d_call: -
clone_size: many
j_call: TRBJ2-2
cdr3_nt: TGTGCCAGCAGTACGGGGGCACAGGGGATTGACACCGGGGAGCTGTTTTTT
cdr3_aa: CASSTGAQGIDTGELFF